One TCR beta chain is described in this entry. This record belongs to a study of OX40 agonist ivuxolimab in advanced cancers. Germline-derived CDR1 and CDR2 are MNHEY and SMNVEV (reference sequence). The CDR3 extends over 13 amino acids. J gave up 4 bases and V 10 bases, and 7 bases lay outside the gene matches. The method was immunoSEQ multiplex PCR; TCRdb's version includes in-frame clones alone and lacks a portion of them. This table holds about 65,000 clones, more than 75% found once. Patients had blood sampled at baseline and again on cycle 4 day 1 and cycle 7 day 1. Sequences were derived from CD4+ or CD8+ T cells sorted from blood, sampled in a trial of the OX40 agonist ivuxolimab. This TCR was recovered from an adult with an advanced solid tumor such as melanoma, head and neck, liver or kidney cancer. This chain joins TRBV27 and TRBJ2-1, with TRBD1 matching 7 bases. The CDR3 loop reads CATRQGWYNEQFF. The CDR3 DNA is TGTGCCACACGACAGGGTTGGTACAATGAGCAGTTCTTC.